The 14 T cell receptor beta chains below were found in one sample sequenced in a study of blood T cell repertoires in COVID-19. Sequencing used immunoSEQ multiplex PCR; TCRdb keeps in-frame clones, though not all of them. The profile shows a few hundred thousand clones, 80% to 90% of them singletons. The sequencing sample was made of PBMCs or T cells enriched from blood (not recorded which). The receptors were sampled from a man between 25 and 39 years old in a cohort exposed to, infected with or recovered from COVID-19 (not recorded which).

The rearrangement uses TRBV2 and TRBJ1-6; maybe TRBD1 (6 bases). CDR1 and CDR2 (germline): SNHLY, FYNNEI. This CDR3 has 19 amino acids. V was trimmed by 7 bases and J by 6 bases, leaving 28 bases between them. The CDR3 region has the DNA TGTGCCAGCACCCCATGGGCCCAGGGGAGAGGAGGAGGTAATTCACCCCTCCACTTT. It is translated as CASTPWAQGRGGGNSPLHF.

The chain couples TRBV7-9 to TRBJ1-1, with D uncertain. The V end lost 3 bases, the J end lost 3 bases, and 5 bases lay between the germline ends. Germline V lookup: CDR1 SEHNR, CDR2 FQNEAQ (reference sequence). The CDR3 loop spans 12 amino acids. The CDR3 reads CASSLRDTEAFF. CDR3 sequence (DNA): TGTGCCAGCAGCTTGAGAGACACTGAAGCTTTCTTT.

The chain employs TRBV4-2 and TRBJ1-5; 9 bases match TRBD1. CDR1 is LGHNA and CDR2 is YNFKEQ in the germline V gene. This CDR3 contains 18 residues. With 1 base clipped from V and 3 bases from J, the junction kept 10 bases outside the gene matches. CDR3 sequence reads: CASSQGDFGTGHNQPQHF. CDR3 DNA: TGTGCCAGCAGCCAAGGCGACTTTGGGACAGGGCACAATCAGCCCCAGCATTTT.

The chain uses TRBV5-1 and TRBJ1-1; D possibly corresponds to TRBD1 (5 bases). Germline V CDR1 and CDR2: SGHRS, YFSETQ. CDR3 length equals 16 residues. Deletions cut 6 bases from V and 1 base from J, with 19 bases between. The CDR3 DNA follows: TGCGCCAGCACCCGAAATTCCCTCGGGGGGAACACTGAAGCTTTCTTT. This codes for CASTRNSLGGNTEAFF.

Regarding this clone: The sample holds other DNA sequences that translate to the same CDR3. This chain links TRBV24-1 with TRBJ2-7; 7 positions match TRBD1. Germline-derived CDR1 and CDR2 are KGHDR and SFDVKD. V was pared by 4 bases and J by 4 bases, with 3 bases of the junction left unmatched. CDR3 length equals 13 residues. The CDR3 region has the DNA TGTGCCACCAGTGAGACAGGGCGATACGAGCAGTACTTC. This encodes CATSETGRYEQYF.

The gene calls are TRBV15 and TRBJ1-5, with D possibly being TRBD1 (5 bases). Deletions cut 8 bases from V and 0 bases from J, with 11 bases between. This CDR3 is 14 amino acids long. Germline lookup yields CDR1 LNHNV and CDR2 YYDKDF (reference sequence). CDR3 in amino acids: CATAGGNSNQPQHF. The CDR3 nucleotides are TGTGCCACCGCCGGGGGGAATAGCAATCAGCCCCAGCATTTT.

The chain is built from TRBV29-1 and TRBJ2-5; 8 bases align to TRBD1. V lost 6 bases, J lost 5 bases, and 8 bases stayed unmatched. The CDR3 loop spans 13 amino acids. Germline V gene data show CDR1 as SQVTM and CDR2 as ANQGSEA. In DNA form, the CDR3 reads TGCAGCGTGGCGACAGGGGTTGGCGAGACCCAGTACTTC. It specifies CSVATGVGETQYF.

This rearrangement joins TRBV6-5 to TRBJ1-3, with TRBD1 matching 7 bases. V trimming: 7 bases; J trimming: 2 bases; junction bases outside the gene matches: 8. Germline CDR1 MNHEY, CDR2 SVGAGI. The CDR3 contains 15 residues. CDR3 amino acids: CASNNRDSAGNTIYF. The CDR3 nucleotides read TGTGCCAGCAATAACCGGGACAGCGCTGGAAACACCATATATTTT.

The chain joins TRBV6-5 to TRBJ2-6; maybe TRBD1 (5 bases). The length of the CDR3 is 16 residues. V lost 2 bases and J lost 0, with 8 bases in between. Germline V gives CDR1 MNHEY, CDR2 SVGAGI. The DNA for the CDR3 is TGTGCCAGCAGTTACAGGGGCAACTCTGGGGCCAACGTCCTGACTTTC. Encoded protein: CASSYRGNSGANVLTF.

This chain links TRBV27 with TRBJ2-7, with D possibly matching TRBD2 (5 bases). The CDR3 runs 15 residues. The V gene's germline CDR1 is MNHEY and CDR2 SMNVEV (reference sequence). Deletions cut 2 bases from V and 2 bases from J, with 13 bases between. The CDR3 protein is CASSLTTPGTYEQYF. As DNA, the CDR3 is TGTGCCAGCAGTTTAACGACACCGGGGACCTACGAGCAGTACTTC.

The CDR3 DNA follows: TGTGCCAGCAGTTCTAGGTCTAACACTGAAGCTTTCTTT. This gives the protein CASSSRSNTEAFF. The rearrangement uses TRBV11-2 and TRBJ1-1; D is ambiguous. The V gene's germline CDR1 is SGHAT and CDR2 FQNNGV. The V and J ends lost 6 bases and 2 bases respectively, with 10 bases between them. The CDR3 length is 13 residues.

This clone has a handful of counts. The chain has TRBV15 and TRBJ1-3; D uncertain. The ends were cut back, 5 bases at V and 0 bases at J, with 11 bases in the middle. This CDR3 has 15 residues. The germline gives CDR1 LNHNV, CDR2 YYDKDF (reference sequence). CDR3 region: CATSSEGGSGNTIYF. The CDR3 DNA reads TGTGCCACCAGCTCGGAGGGAGGCTCTGGAAACACCATATATTTT.

The CDR3 nucleotides read TGTGCCAGCAGCGGACCGGGACAGTCATCGAACACTGAAGCTTTCTTT. It codes for CASSGPGQSSNTEAFF. V and J are TRBV9 and TRBJ1-1; 7 bases fit TRBD1. The germline CDR1 and CDR2 sequences are SGDLS and YYNGEE. The CDR3 is 16 amino acids. V lost 3 bases to trimming and J lost 1 base; unmatched junction nucleotides: 9.

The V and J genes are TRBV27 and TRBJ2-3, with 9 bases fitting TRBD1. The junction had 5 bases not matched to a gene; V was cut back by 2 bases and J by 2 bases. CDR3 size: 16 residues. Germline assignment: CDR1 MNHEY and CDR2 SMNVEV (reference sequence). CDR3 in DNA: TGTGCCAGCAGTTTACTGACAGGGGGGTCCACAGATACGCAGTATTTT. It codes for CASSLLTGGSTDTQYF.